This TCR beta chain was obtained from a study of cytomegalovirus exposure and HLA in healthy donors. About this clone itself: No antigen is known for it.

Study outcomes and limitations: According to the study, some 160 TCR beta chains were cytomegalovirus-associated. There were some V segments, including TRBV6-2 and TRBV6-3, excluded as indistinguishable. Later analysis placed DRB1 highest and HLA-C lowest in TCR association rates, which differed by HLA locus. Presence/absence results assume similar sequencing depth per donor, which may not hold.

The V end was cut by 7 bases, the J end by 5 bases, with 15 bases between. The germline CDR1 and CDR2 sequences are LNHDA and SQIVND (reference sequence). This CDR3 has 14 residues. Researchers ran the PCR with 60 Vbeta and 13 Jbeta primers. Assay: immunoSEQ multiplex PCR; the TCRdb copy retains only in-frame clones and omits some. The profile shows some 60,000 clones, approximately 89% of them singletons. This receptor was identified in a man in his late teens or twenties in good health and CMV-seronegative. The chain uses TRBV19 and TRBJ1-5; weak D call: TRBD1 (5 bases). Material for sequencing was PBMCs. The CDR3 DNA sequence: TGTGCCAGTACCGGACCAGGGTTCTATCAGCCCCAGCATTTT. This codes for CASTGPGFYQPQHF.